The 26 T cell receptor beta chains below all came from one sample that was sequenced in a study of blood T cell repertoires in COVID-19. Clones were read by immunoSEQ multiplex PCR, and TCRdb kept only the in-frame ones, dropping some. Counted here are around 150,000 clones, approximately 79% occurring once; the ten biggest clones make up 7%. Sequenced: peripheral blood. These receptors all stem from a woman aged 40 to 50 with COVID-19, enrolled during active disease.

The V and J genes are TRBV5-6 and TRBJ2-7, with D perhaps matching TRBD1 (6 bases). Trimming pared 0 bases from V and 5 bases from J, leaving 9 bases between. This CDR3 spans 13 amino acids. Germline values: CDR1 SGHDT, CDR2 YYEEEE. The chain's CDR3 is CASSLANRDEQYV. For the CDR3, the DNA is TGTGCCAGCAGCTTGGCCAACAGGGACGAGCAGTACGTC.

The chain links TRBV9 to TRBJ1-6; 9 bases agree with TRBD1. J gave up 0 bases and V 0 bases, and 13 bases lay outside the gene matches. Germline assignment: CDR1 SGDLS and CDR2 YYNGEE. CDR3 size: 21 residues. The CDR3 sequence: CASSVVDAGTGFSSYNSPLHF. In DNA form, the CDR3 reads TGTGCCAGCAGCGTAGTTGACGCCGGGACAGGGTTTAGCTCCTATAATTCACCCCTCCACTTT.

The chain couples TRBV2 to TRBJ1-6, with D possibly matching TRBD1 (6 bases). The length of the CDR3 is 14 residues. Germline CDR1 SNHLY, CDR2 FYNNEI. Trimming shortened V by 6 bases and J by 10 bases, and 16 bases separated the two germline ends. CDR3 bases: TGTGCCAGCAGAACTCGGGACACTCCATCACCCCTCCACTTT. Translated: CASRTRDTPSPLHF.

The chain has TRBV19 and TRBJ1-5, with TRBD1 matching over 8 bases. The CDR3 runs to 13 residues. Germline V lookup: CDR1 LNHDA, CDR2 SQIVND (reference sequence). V was pared by 5 bases and J by 5 bases, with 2 bases of the junction left unmatched. CDR3: CASSDRGDQPQHF. Here the CDR3 DNA reads TGTGCCAGTAGTGACAGGGGAGATCAGCCCCAGCATTTT.

The chain combines TRBV28 with TRBJ1-2; 9 positions match TRBD1. The germline V gene has CDR1 MDHEN and CDR2 SYDVKM. The CDR3 has 15 amino acids. V shed 6 bases and J 5 bases; nucleotides not matched to a gene: 10. The CDR3 is CASRSTGTGSYGYTF. As DNA, the CDR3 is TGTGCCAGCAGATCAACCGGGACAGGGAGTTATGGCTACACCTTC.

The chain links TRBV5-5 to TRBJ1-4; D is ambiguous. CDR1 and CDR2 from the germline V gene are SGHKS and YYEKEE (reference sequence). V was shortened by 4 bases and J by 4 bases, with 14 bases between the two germline ends. The CDR3 has 15 residues. CDR3 amino acids: CASSPLLSRNEKLFF. The CDR3 DNA is TGTGCCAGCAGCCCGCTCTTAAGCCGTAATGAAAAACTGTTTTTT.

The V and J genes are TRBV27 and TRBJ2-1, with 8 bases identical to TRBD2. Trimming took 5 bases from V and 1 from J; bases not matched to a gene: 13. CDR1 is MNHEY and CDR2 is SMNVEV in the germline V gene (reference sequence). This CDR3 spans 18 amino acids. The DNA for the CDR3 is TGTGCCAGCAGTCATCCCTCCCAGGGACTAGTGTCCTACAATGAGCAGTTCTTC. As protein: CASSHPSQGLVSYNEQFF.

The chain is built from TRBV5-1 and TRBJ2-2, with 7 bases lining up with TRBD2. This CDR3 has 16 amino acids. With V trimmed by 0 bases and J by 3 bases, 5 bases remained unmatched. Germline-derived CDR1 and CDR2 are SGHRS and YFSETQ. The CDR3 coding sequence is TGCGCCAGCAGCTTGGTAGCGGGTGTCGACACCGGGGAGCTGTTTTTT. Translating it yields CASSLVAGVDTGELFF.

CDR3 residues: CASRPIGTSGSTDTQYF. CDR3 bases: TGTGCCAGCAGACCCATCGGGACTAGCGGGAGTACAGATACGCAGTATTTT. The rearrangement links TRBV7-8 to TRBJ2-3, with 14 bases fitting TRBD2. Germline V gene sequence: CDR1 SGHVS, CDR2 FQNEAQ. V was clipped by 6 bases and J by 3 bases; unmatched bases: 8. The CDR3 is made up of 17 amino acids.

The chain carries TRBV2 and TRBJ2-1; 7 bases line up with TRBD1. CDR3 length equals 13 residues. V lost 8 bases to trimming and J lost 4 bases; unmatched junction nucleotides: 5. The germline V gene has CDR1 SNHLY and CDR2 FYNNEI. CDR3 DNA: TGTGCCAGCGGCCGGGACAGATACAATGAGCAGTTCTTC. This gives the protein CASGRDRYNEQFF.

This rearrangement joins TRBV3-1 (or the pseudogene TRBV3-2) to TRBJ1-1; D is ambiguous. With 0 bases removed from V and 3 bases from J, the gap between germline ends came to 11 bases. CDR1 and CDR2 (germline): LGHDT, YNNKEL (reference sequence). The CDR3 covers 15 residues. The DNA of the CDR3 is TGTGCCAGCAGCCAAGATCTAACCAGGTACACTGAAGCTTTCTTT. The encoded protein is CASSQDLTRYTEAFF.

The CDR3 DNA reads TGTGCCAGCTCACCAGCGGGGTCTGGCTACACCTTC. This translates into CASSPAGSGYTF. The chain has TRBV18 and TRBJ1-2; D is undetermined. Looked up from germline, CDR1 is KGHSH and CDR2 is LQKENI. The CDR3 runs to 12 residues. V dropped 2 bases and J dropped 7 bases, with 8 bases sitting between them.

The rearrangement joins TRBV6-4 to TRBJ2-7; maybe TRBD2 (5 bases). The CDR3 covers 17 residues. Per the germline V gene, CDR1 is MRHNA and CDR2 is SNTAGT. Trimming cost V 6 bases and J 4 bases, with 25 bases left between them. The CDR3 here is CASRTPPAGWSTYEQYV. The CDR3 DNA reads as TGTGCCAGCAGGACCCCTCCGGCGGGTTGGAGTACTTACGAGCAGTACGTC.

This clone has a handful of counts. The J gene is TRBJ1-5, the V gene TRBV19; 12 nucleotides match TRBD1. V lost 5 bases to trimming and J lost 1 base; unmatched junction nucleotides: 6. The CDR3 runs to 17 residues. CDR1 LNHDA and CDR2 SQIVND come from the germline V gene (reference sequence). Written as DNA, the CDR3 is TGTGCCAGTAGTGCAAGGGACAGGGGGCTGAGCAATCAGCCCCAGCATTTT. It specifies CASSARDRGLSNQPQHF.

The chain carries TRBV5-5 and TRBJ2-1, with TRBD2 identical over 14 bases. Germline CDR1 is SGHKS and CDR2 is YYEKEE (reference sequence). J lost 5 bases, V lost 4 bases, and 5 bases had no gene match. The CDR3 consists of 16 residues. CDR3 loop: CASSPRGLAGDNEQFF. CDR3 in DNA: TGTGCCAGCAGCCCTCGGGGACTAGCGGGAGACAATGAGCAGTTCTTC.

The chain is built from TRBV11-2 and TRBJ2-2, with TRBD2 identical over 12 bases. Germline V gives CDR1 SGHAT, CDR2 FQNNGV. CDR3 length: 17 residues. Germline trimming cut 2 bases from V and 4 bases from J; bases unmatched to any gene: 5. The CDR3 spells CASSLHGLAGLTGELFF. The CDR3 DNA reads as TGTGCCAGCAGCTTACACGGACTAGCGGGACTCACCGGGGAGCTGTTTTTT.

This chain's CDR3 is CASSPMGGWVYSPLHF. The DNA of the CDR3 is TGTGCCAGCAGCCCGATGGGGGGGTGGGTTTATTCACCCCTCCACTTT. The J gene is TRBJ1-6, the V gene TRBV5-8, with D maybe TRBD1 (5 bases). The germline V and J ends were trimmed by 4 bases and 8 bases, with 19 bases remaining between them. The CDR3 has 16 residues. Germline CDR1 is SGHTS and CDR2 is YDEGEE.

V is TRBV30 and J is TRBJ1-3; D unresolved. Trimming took 7 bases from V and 1 from J, leaving 11 bases between them. The CDR3 spans 13 residues. The germline V gene has CDR1 GTSNPN and CDR2 SVGIG (reference sequence). The chain's CDR3 is CASAGFSGNTIYF. DNA of the CDR3: TGTGCCTCCGCGGGGTTTTCTGGAAACACCATATATTTT.

The J gene is TRBJ2-1, the V gene TRBV19; D unresolved. CDR3 length: 14 amino acids. Per the germline V gene, CDR1 is LNHDA and CDR2 is SQIVND (reference sequence). V was clipped by 10 bases and J by 6 bases, with 19 bases between them. The CDR3 region is CAIAPTITSNEQFF. As DNA, the CDR3 is TGTGCCATCGCACCCACTATAACCTCCAATGAGCAGTTCTTC.

J is TRBJ2-7 and V is TRBV6-5; no clear D gene. The CDR3 is 12 amino acids. Germline V gene lookup returns CDR1 MNHEY and CDR2 SVGAGI. V dropped 2 bases and J dropped 3 bases, with 5 bases sitting between them. The CDR3 DNA follows: TGTGCCAGCAGTTACAACAGCTACGAGCAGTACTTC. Translating it yields CASSYNSYEQYF.

The V call is TRBV21-1, the J call TRBJ1-2; the DNA was not used to check the table's D call, TRBD1. TRBV21-1 is reported as a pseudogene. This CDR3 contains 18 residues. The CDR3 region has the DNA TGTGCCAGCAGCAAAGAGTTGGGGGTCCTAGACAGGGACTATGGCTACACCTTC. Translating it yields CASSKELGVLDRDYGYTF.

The rearrangement links TRBV12-5 to TRBJ2-1; 11 bases fit TRBD1. Germline loops: CDR1 LGHNT, CDR2 FRNRAP. With V trimmed by 5 bases and J by 3 bases, 6 bases remained unmatched. The CDR3 has 16 amino acids. In nucleotides, the CDR3 is TGTGCTAGTGGTGAGGTTGGGACAGGGGGCTACAATGAGCAGTTCTTC. Its translation is CASGEVGTGGYNEQFF. Looking up the rest from reference TRBV12-5 and TRBJ2-1 gives the full variable domain: DARVTQTPRHKVTEMGQEVTMRCQPILGHNTVFWYRQTMMQGLELLAYFRNRAPLDDSGMPKDRFSAEMPDATLATLKIQPSEPRDSAVYFCASGEVGTGGYNEQFFGPGTRLTVL.

This chain links TRBV29-1 with TRBJ1-6; 11 nucleotides agree with TRBD1. With 7 bases clipped from V and 6 bases from J, the junction kept 5 bases outside the gene matches. The CDR3 has 14 residues. Per germline, CDR1 SQVTM and CDR2 ANQGSEA. The chain's CDR3 is CSARTGGGNSPLHF. DNA for the CDR3: TGCAGCGCCAGGACAGGGGGCGGTAATTCACCCCTCCACTTT.

V gene TRBV20-1 combines with J gene TRBJ2-5; no reliable D call. V was trimmed by 0 bases and J by 12 bases, leaving 11 bases between them. Germline CDR1 reads DFQATT; CDR2 reads SNEGSKA (reference sequence). This CDR3 has 11 amino acids. DNA for the CDR3: TGCAGTGCTAGAGATTCAACGGTGGAGTACTTC. Translated, it gives CSARDSTVEYF.

The chain is built from TRBV9 and TRBJ1-4; D is uncertain. Germline CDR1 and CDR2: SGDLS and YYNGEE. CDR3 length equals 15 residues. The V and J ends lost 0 bases and 3 bases respectively, with 9 bases between them. The CDR3 is CASSVDGVSNEKLFF. The CDR3 DNA reads as TGTGCCAGCAGCGTAGACGGGGTATCTAATGAAAAACTGTTTTTT.

This clone appeared a single time. This chain links TRBV28 with TRBJ2-1; D uncertain. With 6 bases removed from V and 10 bases from J, the gap between germline ends came to 13 bases. Germline CDR1 is MDHEN and CDR2 is SYDVKM. The CDR3 is made up of 12 amino acids. The CDR3 spells CASRHGVIEQFF. Written as DNA, the CDR3 is TGTGCCAGCAGACATGGTGTAATCGAGCAGTTCTTC.